One sample yielded the 18 T cell receptor beta chains listed below, sequenced in a study of cytomegalovirus exposure and HLA in healthy donors. Produced via immunoSEQ multiplex PCR; TCRdb's table is partial and in-frame only. The table includes some 140,000 clones, roughly 90% detected once. What was sequenced was PBMCs. Every receptor here comes from a man aged 18 to 29 in good health and CMV-seronegative.

The V call is TRBV4-1, the J call TRBJ1-4, with 8 bases identical to TRBD1. V lost 4 bases, J lost 7 bases, and 11 bases stayed unmatched. CDR3 length: 16 amino acids. CDR1 and CDR2 from the germline V gene are MGHRA and YSYEKL. The DNA for the CDR3 is TGCGCCAGCAGCCGATTAGGACAGGGATCTAGTGAAAAACTGTTTTTT. It encodes CASSRLGQGSSEKLFF.

The chain employs TRBV5-6 and TRBJ1-2; 8 nucleotides agree with TRBD1. V lost 3 bases, J lost 5 bases, and 18 bases stayed unmatched. CDR1 SGHDT and CDR2 YYEEEE come from the germline V gene. The CDR3 length is 18 residues. The CDR3 DNA sequence: TGTGCCAGCAGCTCCCGGACCGGGACAGGAGGCTTGTTTTATGGCTACACCTTC. Translated, it gives CASSSRTGTGGLFYGYTF.

This rearrangement joins TRBV27 to TRBJ2-1; TRBD2 agrees at 8 bases. CDR3 length equals 17 residues. V trimming: 3 bases; J trimming: 1 base; junction bases outside the gene matches: 8. Per the germline V gene, CDR1 is MNHEY and CDR2 is SMNVEV (reference sequence). The CDR3 spells CASSFVGRGWSYNEQFF. The DNA of the CDR3 is TGTGCCAGCAGTTTTGTCGGGAGGGGTTGGTCCTACAATGAGCAGTTCTTC.

The V and J genes are TRBV29-1 and TRBJ1-4; no reliable D call. Germline V lookup: CDR1 SQVTM, CDR2 ANQGSEA. V dropped 8 bases and J dropped 0 bases, with 10 bases sitting between them. This CDR3 comprises 13 residues. The CDR3 here is CSFLSATNEKLFF. DNA for the CDR3: TGCAGCTTTCTCAGTGCAACTAATGAAAAACTGTTTTTT.

This chain joins TRBV11-2 and TRBJ2-7, with TRBD1 matching 9 bases. The CDR3 has 15 residues. CDR1 and CDR2 from the germline V gene are SGHAT and FQNNGV. The J segment lost 2 bases and the V segment lost 4 bases, leaving 6 bases of the junction unmatched. CDR3 in amino acids: CASSSEWTGAYEQYF. In DNA form, the CDR3 reads TGTGCCAGCAGCTCAGAATGGACAGGGGCCTACGAGCAGTACTTC.

The chain uses TRBV9 and TRBJ1-5, with D unclear. This CDR3 has 14 residues. Trimming pared 0 bases from V and 0 bases from J, leaving 4 bases between. Germline-derived CDR1 and CDR2 are SGDLS and YYNGEE. The CDR3 coding sequence is TGTGCCAGCAGCGTAGACGGTAGCAATCAGCCCCAGCATTTT. This gives the protein CASSVDGSNQPQHF.

This clone showed up just a few times. The gene calls are TRBV4-2 and TRBJ1-6; 7 bases line up with TRBD1. The CDR3 is made up of 16 amino acids. J gave up 4 bases and V 1 base, and 4 bases lay outside the gene matches. Germline assignment: CDR1 LGHNA and CDR2 YNFKEQ. Here the CDR3 DNA reads TGTGCCAGCAGCCAAGCGCCGGGACAGTATAATTCACCCCTCCACTTT. Translation gives CASSQAPGQYNSPLHF.

The rearrangement links TRBV6-5 to TRBJ1-2, with TRBD1 identical over 7 bases. Germline trimming cut 2 bases from V and 5 bases from J; bases unmatched to any gene: 5. The CDR3 totals 14 residues. CDR1 MNHEY and CDR2 SVGAGI come from the germline V gene. The chain's CDR3 is CASSYIGGEYGYTF. The DNA of the CDR3 is TGTGCCAGCAGTTACATAGGGGGCGAGTATGGCTACACCTTC.

The J gene is TRBJ2-7, the V gene TRBV9; perhaps TRBD1 as D (5 bases). Looked up from germline, CDR1 is SGDLS and CDR2 is YYNGEE. Between the trimmed V and J ends, which lost 4 bases and 0 bases, there was a span of 14 bases. The CDR3 contains 15 residues. The CDR3 DNA follows: TGTGCCAGCAGCCCGGATGGGGCGGTCTCCTACGAGCAGTACTTC. Encoded protein: CASSPDGAVSYEQYF.

This rearrangement joins TRBV7-2 to TRBJ2-7; no firm D call. Germline V CDR1 and CDR2: SGHTA, FQGNSA. V lost 1 base to trimming and J lost 3 bases, with 13 bases between them. The CDR3 spans 15 residues. The CDR3 nucleotides are TGTGCCAGCAGCTTAGACTCGAGTACGATCTACGAGCAGTACTTC. Its protein product is CASSLDSSTIYEQYF. Complete variable domain (other parts from reference TRBV7-2 and TRBJ2-7): GAGVSQSPSNKVTEKGKDVELRCDPISGHTALYWYRQSLGQGLEFLIYFQGNSAPDKSGLPSDRFSAERTGGSVSTLTIQRTQQEDSAVYLCASSLDSSTIYEQYFGPGTRLTVT.

This sequence joins TRBV27 and TRBJ1-2; tentatively, D is TRBD1 (6 bases). Trimming took 3 bases from V and 8 from J, leaving 13 bases between them. The CDR3 contains 13 residues. The germline V gene has CDR1 MNHEY and CDR2 SMNVEV (reference sequence). This CDR3 reads CASSLAGAKGYTF. CDR3 sequence (DNA): TGTGCCAGCAGTTTGGCAGGGGCCAAAGGCTACACCTTC.

The J gene is TRBJ1-2, the V gene TRBV27; tentative D call: TRBD1 (6 bases). Germline CDR1 and CDR2: MNHEY and SMNVEV (reference sequence). The CDR3 runs to 15 residues. V lost 2 bases, J lost 3 bases, and 13 bases lay in between. DNA for the CDR3: TGTGCCAGCAGTTTAGCAGGGGAACGGCACTATGGCTACACCTTC. Translating it yields CASSLAGERHYGYTF.

CDR3 sequence (DNA): TGTGCCAGCAGTTCGGGACAGGGGACCACTGAAGCTTTCTTT. This encodes CASSSGQGTTEAFF. The rearrangement joins TRBV6-1 to TRBJ1-1; TRBD1 aligns across 10 bases. V dropped 5 bases and J dropped 4; count of bases not matched to a gene: 4. Germline values: CDR1 MNHNS, CDR2 SASEGT. CDR3 size: 14 residues.

The rearrangement links TRBV6-1 to TRBJ1-1; 9 bases agree with TRBD1. Germline V gene data show CDR1 as MNHNS and CDR2 as SASEGT. Losses at the gene ends were 8 bases for V and 6 bases for J; bases not matched to a gene: 7. CDR3 length: 13 residues. CDR3 nucleotide sequence: TGTGCCAGCCGGGACAGGGAAGTCGCTGAAGCTTTCTTT. Translating it yields CASRDREVAEAFF.

The chain combines TRBV5-6 with TRBJ1-2; D uncertain. The germline V and J ends were trimmed by 2 bases and 8 bases, with 13 bases remaining between them. The CDR3 extends over 13 amino acids. CDR1 is SGHDT and CDR2 is YYEEEE in the germline V gene. The CDR3 spells CASSFREFGGYTF. The CDR3 DNA is TGTGCCAGCAGCTTTAGGGAGTTTGGGGGCTACACCTTC. The full variable domain, its missing parts supplied by reference TRBV5-6 and TRBJ1-2, is DAGVTQSPTHLIKTRGQQVTLRCSPKSGHDTVSWYQQALGQGPQFIFQYYEEEERQRGNFPDRFSGHQFPNYSSELNVNALLLGDSALYLCASSFREFGGYTFGSGTRLTVV.

This chain connects TRBV30 to TRBJ2-7, with TRBD1 matching over 9 bases. Germline V CDR1 and CDR2: GTSNPN, SVGIG (reference sequence). Germline trimming cut 4 bases from V and 2 bases from J; bases unmatched to any gene: 6. The CDR3 has 14 residues. The CDR3: CAWTRTGVAYEQYF. The CDR3 DNA is TGTGCCTGGACCAGGACAGGGGTGGCCTACGAGCAGTACTTC.

This clone appeared a single time. The chain carries TRBV9 and TRBJ2-2; 12 bases are shared with TRBD2. The CDR3 runs to 16 residues. V was pared by 2 bases and J by 7 bases, with 6 bases of the junction left unmatched. The V gene's germline CDR1 is SGDLS and CDR2 YYNGEE. The CDR3 DNA reads as TGTGCCAGCAGCGTCCGACTAGCGGGGGCGGGCGGGGAGCTGTTTTTT. It yields the protein CASSVRLAGAGGELFF. Based on the CDR3 plus reference TRBV9 and TRBJ2-2, the full variable domain is DSGVTQTPKHLITATGQRVTLRCSPRSGDLSVYWYQQSLDQGLQFLIQYYNGEERAKGNILERFSAQQFPDLHSELNLSSLELGDSALYFCASSVRLAGAGGELFFGEGSRLTVL.

In DNA form, the CDR3 reads TGTGCCAGCAGCGTAGGGGGGAGGGACACTGAAGCTTTCTTT. Residues: CASSVGGRDTEAFF. The V and J genes are TRBV11-3 and TRBJ1-1, with a tentative D call TRBD1 (6 bases). Germline V gene sequence: CDR1 SGHNT, CDR2 YENEEA. This CDR3 spans 14 amino acids. Trimming left V 5 bases short and J 3 bases short, with 13 bases between.